This T cell receptor (beta chain) was captured by sequencing in a study of cytomegalovirus exposure and HLA in healthy donors (dated by TCRdb to the late 2010s). A note on the overall study: According to an earlier analysis of several hundred of the donors, about 179 million T cells yielded 100 million or so unique TCR beta sequences and about 300 Gb of sequence data. High-throughput TCR immunosequencing, statistical association of individual TCRs with disease status, and machine learning were combined to predict cytomegalovirus infection status. Every repertoire in the discovery cohort had been generated on one and the same sequencing platform. Using immunosequencing, the study profiled T cell repertoires from fewer than 850 subjects and related those repertoires to cytomegalovirus serostatus. In an earlier analysis of a few hundred of the donors, high-throughput TCR beta sequencing was used to judge whether each TCR beta V gene segment behaved as functional or pseudogenic. HLA typing included class I and class II loci at four-digit resolution. Of the 398 genotyped donors, around 81% fell in the genetic ancestry cluster associated with self-reported Caucasian donors. Donor age, sex, ethnicity and CMV serostatus were collected together with the repertoire data. An early release that covered some 640 HLA-typed donors contained about 300 gigabases of sequencing data and about 93 million unique TCR sequences. In addition to the first cohort of 666 subjects, a separate validation cohort of 120 different subjects was used. About five DR-DQ haplotypes were handled as single units for association and clustering because linkage in the cohort was strong. A later analysis re-examined previously published TCR beta repertoires from more than 600 donors and added high-resolution HLA genotyping to investigate patterns of TCR occurrence. A later genetic analysis took genome-wide SNP genotypes for about three fifths of the 666 donors and used that subset as a discovery cohort. Among some 400 genotyped donors of the cohort, an average of approximately 240,000 unique TCR beta nucleotide sequences was sequenced per donor, of which approximately 18% were non-productive. Typing coverage differed by locus: A, B, C, DRB1 and DQB1 were typed in about 629-630 donors, DQA1 in roughly 500, DPA1 in 600 to 610, and DPB1 in around 440. In the later analysis, no new phenotypic data were used to find candidate immune exposures; instead, reliance was placed on TCR beta sequences and their occurrence across donors. The aim of the study was to test whether cataloging public T cell receptors could identify signatures of past pathogen exposure. Results and caveats for the whole study, not just this receptor: A later analysis found that most CMV-associated TCR beta chains appeared HLA-restricted, with HLA associations seemingly driven largely by CMV exposure. In a later analysis, HLA-associated TCR beta chains were found to be more clonally expanded and to have lower generation probabilities than equally common non-associated chains. In this cohort, only TCR beta chains were sequenced, and detectable features were limited by the absence of alpha or paired-chain data. A later genetic analysis reported fewer N-insertions in productive TCRs among donors in an Asian-associated ancestry cluster than the 666-donor mean. A further reported finding was that TCR beta sequences accurately predicted the HLA-A and HLA-B alleles for most subjects in the first cohort. Several of the top co-occurrence clusters appeared to be linked to parvovirus B19, influenza, CMV and Epstein-Barr virus, according to a later analysis. Broadly in line with IMGT annotations, most TCR beta V segments showed up in productive rearrangements about 90% or about 30% of the time in an earlier analysis of 587 of the donors. When HLA alleles, especially DR and DQ, strongly co-occurred, attributing TCR associations to individual alleles was difficult. Because counts were too low, about 15 rarely observed V segments, including chromosome 9 orphons, were left out of the earlier analysis of some 640 of the donors. In a later analysis, the rate of TCR association differed among HLA loci, with DRB1 alleles having the most associated TCRs and HLA-C alleles having the fewest. The study listed 150 to 200 TCR beta chains as associated with cytomegalovirus. In a later analysis, over 15,000 TCR beta sequences were associated with specific HLA alleles at a false discovery rate of 0.05. CMV serostatus was the only immune exposure information available for the cohort. Because HLA typing was unavailable for some donors at each locus, only the typed subset was used in association tests. A few of the identified cytomegalovirus-associated TCR beta chains were confirmed in vitro to be specific for cytomegalovirus antigens. Sequencing depth was assumed to be roughly uniform across donors in the presence/absence analyses, though that assumption may not hold. Some IMGT-functional V segments, including TRBV6-2 and TRBV6-3, could not be distinguished by the 87-base-pair reads and were therefore excluded. The authors suggested that the approach could potentially be extended to other disease states and immunological phenotypes. In a later genetic analysis, a missense DCLRE1C variant was associated with V-gene and J-gene trimming of TCR beta chains, and the association was replicated in an independent cohort. A cluster of highly shared sequence variants was judged likely to represent a technical artifact of the sequencing pipeline. Linkage disequilibrium might explain the correlated functional status among segregating V segments, but an unknown experimental factor could not be ruled out. Across donors, most TCR sequences were observed very rarely, whereas some public TCRs were present in many individuals. The classifier was reported to diagnose cytomegalovirus status with high specificity and sensitivity in both the original and validation cohorts.

Comments on this clone: Its antigen specificity is not known. No base quality information exists; no much larger clone differs at one position.

Libraries came from the immunoSEQ multiplex PCR assay. A mixture of 60 forward primers for TCR Vbeta segments and 13 reverse primers for TCR Jbeta segments was used in the multiplex PCR. A multiplex PCR assay on genomic DNA amplified the CDR3 region of rearranged TCR beta genes. On the Illumina HiSeq System, the amplified TCR beta libraries were sequenced as 87-base-pair reads. The original methods were these. A later analysis tallied around 87 million unique TCR beta chains across the 666 repertoires, and around 9.9 million of those chains were shared by two or more donors. Raw reads were error-corrected and collapsed into unique sequences with a nearest-neighbor algorithm that merged closely related sequences to remove PCR and sequencing errors. CDR3 sequences were aligned to IMGT reference sequences to assign V, D and J gene segments. Each retained sequence needed at least a six-nucleotide match to both a V gene segment and a J gene segment. A rearrangement was called productive if the CDR3 had no stop codons and remained in frame with V and J, and every other rearrangement was called non-productive. CDR3 was defined according to IMGT convention as the region running from the second conserved V-encoded cysteine to the conserved J-encoded phenylalanine. Sequences without an unambiguous match to a single V gene segment were excluded from the earlier analysis of about 600 of the donors. An earlier analysis of under 750 of the donors called V segments functional above 56.7% productive rearrangements and segregating when the between-donor standard deviation exceeded 5%. A statistical classification framework was developed to diagnose cytomegalovirus status using the catalog of TCR beta chain sequences. V and J gene assignment, in a later analysis, came from comparing TCR nucleotide sequences with IMGT/GENE-DB human TR gene sequences. In a later analysis, CDR3 sequences and most-parsimonious VDJ recombination scenarios were assigned using the TCRdist pipeline. In a later analysis, each TCR beta chain was defined by its CDR3 amino acid sequence together with its V-gene family, and reads without a unique V-gene family were excluded. As a way to deal with suspected cross-contamination and a sequencing artifact, a later analysis dropped 640 or so nucleotide sequences that were highly shared and had low generation probability. For each public chain, a later analysis derived a clonal expansion index from normalized ranks of inferred template counts within each repertoire. In a later analysis, generation probabilities were computed using a VDJ recombination model fitted to out-of-frame rearrangements, and the results were checked against IGoR. Hypergeometric tests were used in a later analysis to score TCR-TCR, TCR-HLA and TCR-CMV co-occurrence, with a repertoire-size bias correction applied to the TCR pairs. A later analysis estimated false discovery rates by permuting HLA or CMV assignments 20 times. In a later analysis, co-occurring TCRs were grouped using DBSCAN, with TCRdist sequence similarity added in when clustering inside HLA-allele-positive subsets. Repertoires with fewer than 30,000 or more than 120,000 public chains, plus five repertoires with anomalous nucleotide sharing, were excluded from co-occurrence clustering. TCRdb stores this immuneACCESS table with in-frame sequences only. Part of the clones is absent; in the studies checked, under half of the shortfall reflects unresolved V genes, and no reason is known for the rest. The V and J calls and clone size come from that table; D and trimming were worked out from the DNA. Present in this sample are 100,000 to 130,000 clones, around 80% of which were seen just once. Clones ranked in the top ten supply under 3.5% of the sample.

Taken from the germline V gene, the CDR1 and CDR2 loops are MNHEY and SVGAGI. Trimming removed 2 bases from V and 0 bases from J; the gene matches leave 5 bases unexplained. The CDR3 covers 16 residues, taking in both the cysteine and the phenylalanine. Only the CDR3 portion is preserved as DNA: 48 bases, with reading frame beginning at the first base. The cohort comprised 550 to 700 healthy bone marrow donors. All cohort members were sampled while nominally healthy, although unrecorded immune exposures were likely present. The donor was CMV seropositive and belonged to the group of 250 to 350 seropositive cohort members. Every donor gave a peripheral blood sample, and the peripheral blood mononuclear cells from that sample were used for TCR beta sequencing. The Qiagen DNeasy Blood Extraction Kit was used to extract genomic DNA from the blood cell samples.

The sequence was collected from a man aged 25 to 45 in good health and CMV-seropositive. The sequencing input was PBMCs. The sequence is built from TRBV6-5 and TRBJ2-3, and 7 junction bases match TRBD2. The CDR3 protein: CASSYGGGGSTDTQYF. The base sequence is TGTGCCAGCAGTTACGGCGGGGGAGGGAGCACAGATACGCAGTATTTT.